This TCR beta chain comes out of a study of CD8+ T cells in alopecia areata. Whole-study findings and limits: Scalp clonality and expanded CD8+ clones among the top 100 were significantly decreased by tofacitinib. Scalp sequencing captures resident alphabeta T cells of normal skin too.

Comment on this clone: Its antigen is as yet unknown.

Treatment of the sample: oral pan-JAK inhibitor, 5-10 mg twice daily. In each case, RNA was isolated and then reverse transcribed into cDNA as the sequencing template. Sequencing used immunoSEQ multiplex PCR; TCRdb keeps in-frame clones, though not all of them. The sample carries some 120,000 clones, over 55% recorded once. Source: CD4+ T cells sorted from blood, taken at week 4, from a patient treated with tofacitinib. This sequence was found in a human donor with alopecia areata.

CDR3 bases: TGTGCCAGCAGCTTATCAGCGGGGGCTCGCGATACGCAGTATTTT. Its protein product is CASSLSAGARDTQYF. This chain connects TRBV7-2 to TRBJ2-3; TRBD2 agrees at 8 bases. Germline CDR1 is SGHTA and CDR2 is FQGNSA. The CDR3 extends over 15 amino acids. The ends lost 2 bases at V and 6 bases at J; junction bases unmatched: 7.